The 17 T cell receptor beta chains below were found in one sample sequenced in a study of OX40 agonist ivuxolimab in advanced cancers. Generated by immunoSEQ multiplex PCR, the TCRdb table keeps only in-frame clones and is missing some. The sample yields 50,000 to 70,000 clones, 87% seen once. The sequencing used CD4+ or CD8+ T cells sorted from blood, collected in a trial of the OX40 agonist ivuxolimab. These receptors were obtained from an adult with an advanced solid tumor such as melanoma, head and neck, liver or kidney cancer.

The rearrangement links TRBV18 to TRBJ2-2; a weak D match, TRBD2 (6 bases). The CDR3 contains 16 residues. Per the germline V gene, CDR1 is KGHSH and CDR2 is LQKENI. Trimming took off 3 bases at V and 4 bases at J, with 15 bases between the two ends. CDR3 amino acids: CASSPRTRGSTGELFF. The CDR3 nucleotides read TGTGCCAGCTCACCCCGGACCCGGGGGAGCACCGGGGAGCTGTTTTTT.

The chain uses TRBV9 and TRBJ2-1, with D perhaps being TRBD1 or TRBD2 (5 bases each). CDR3 size: 15 residues. Trimming left V 1 base short and J 7 bases short, with 15 bases between. Germline CDR1 reads SGDLS; CDR2 reads YYNGEE. CDR3 sequence (DNA): TGTGCCAGCAGCGTACAGCCGGGGCTAGGGAATGAGCAGTTCTTC. This codes for CASSVQPGLGNEQFF. The full variable domain, its missing parts supplied by reference TRBV9 and TRBJ2-1, is DSGVTQTPKHLITATGQRVTLRCSPRSGDLSVYWYQQSLDQGLQFLIQYYNGEERAKGNILERFSAQQFPDLHSELNLSSLELGDSALYFCASSVQPGLGNEQFFGPGTRLTVL.

In regard to this clone: Other DNA variants within this sample encode the same CDR3. This rearrangement joins TRBV19 to TRBJ2-6; no clear D gene. Trimming left V 0 bases short and J 1 base short, with 1 base between. Germline V gene data show CDR1 as LNHDA and CDR2 as SQIVND (reference sequence). The CDR3 runs 14 residues. CDR3 amino acids: CASSIDSGANVLTF. The DNA of the CDR3 is TGTGCCAGTAGTATAGATTCTGGGGCCAACGTCCTGACTTTC. The variable domain in full, with the rest retrieved from reference TRBV19 and TRBJ2-6, is DGGITQSPKYLFRKEGQNVTLSCEQNLNHDAMYWYRQDPGQGLRLIYYSQIVNDFQKGDIAEGYSVSREKKESFPLTVTSAQKNPTAFYLCASSIDSGANVLTFGAGSRLTVL.

The chain links TRBV7-2 to TRBJ1-1, with D possibly TRBD1 on 6 matching bases. This CDR3 is built from 13 residues. CDR1 and CDR2 (germline): SGHTA, FQGNSA. With 4 bases removed from V and 11 bases from J, the gap between germline ends came to 17 bases. CDR3 sequence (DNA): TGTGCCAGCAGCTCCGGACAGACCCCCGCGGCTTTCTTT. Translation gives CASSSGQTPAAFF. Looking up the rest from reference TRBV7-2 and TRBJ1-1 gives the full variable domain: GAGVSQSPSNKVTEKGKDVELRCDPISGHTALYWYRQSLGQGLEFLIYFQGNSAPDKSGLPSDRFSAERTGGSVSTLTIQRTQQEDSAVYLCASSSGQTPAAFFGQGTRLTVV.

This clone was seen a handful of times. V and J are TRBV2 and TRBJ2-4; 10 bases map to TRBD2. Per the germline V gene, CDR1 is SNHLY and CDR2 is FYNNEI. This CDR3 is built from 14 residues. V was clipped by 4 bases and J by 7 bases; unmatched bases: 4. CDR3 in amino acids: CASSGIAGGNIQYF. For the CDR3, the DNA is TGTGCCAGCAGTGGAATAGCGGGGGGTAACATTCAGTACTTC.

This clone occurred a few times. V usage is TRBV5-1 and J usage is TRBJ2-7; 11 positions agree with TRBD1. The V gene's germline CDR1 is SGHRS and CDR2 YFSETQ. This CDR3 has 13 amino acids. The junction had 3 bases not matched to a gene; V was cut back by 5 bases and J by 5 bases. CDR3 in DNA: TGCGCCAGCAGGGGGACAGGGGGGAACGAGCAGTACTTC. Translated: CASRGTGGNEQYF.

The chain recombines TRBV5-1 with TRBJ2-1; 9 nucleotides match TRBD1. This CDR3 is 15 amino acids long. Germline values: CDR1 SGHRS, CDR2 YFSETQ. V trimming: 4 bases; J trimming: 2 bases; junction bases outside the gene matches: 4. The CDR3 spells CASSRGTGTYNEQFF. The CDR3 DNA reads TGCGCCAGCAGCCGCGGGACAGGGACCTACAATGAGCAGTTCTTC. The full variable domain, completed using reference TRBV5-1 and TRBJ2-1, is KAGVTQTPRYLIKTRGQQVTLSCSPISGHRSVSWYQQTPGQGLQFLFEYFSETQRNKGNFPGRFSGRQFSNSRSEMNVSTLELGDSALYLCASSRGTGTYNEQFFGPGTRLTVL.

V gene TRBV2 combines with J gene TRBJ2-1; 7 nucleotides agree with TRBD1. The length of the CDR3 is 15 residues. Germline V gene data show CDR1 as SNHLY and CDR2 as FYNNEI. Unmatched junction bases numbered 10, after V lost 5 bases and J lost 6 bases. In DNA, the CDR3 is TGTGCCAGCAGTTTTGGACAGGTTTCTATCAATGAGCAGTTCTTC. Translated: CASSFGQVSINEQFF.

A few counts support this clone. The chain links TRBV18 to TRBJ1-2; D is ambiguous. Between the trimmed V and J ends, which lost 1 base and 4 bases, there was a span of 10 bases. Germline CDR1 and CDR2: KGHSH and LQKENI. The CDR3 extends over 14 amino acids. The CDR3 region has the DNA TGTGCCAGCTCACCACGAGGCGAAAGCTATGGCTACACCTTC. This codes for CASSPRGESYGYTF.

This clone was counted between two and nine times. The V gene is TRBV4-1, the J gene TRBJ1-5; D may be TRBD1 (6 bases). Germline lookup yields CDR1 MGHRA and CDR2 YSYEKL. CDR3 length: 16 amino acids. Deletions cut 1 base from V and 3 bases from J, with 13 bases between. CDR3 in DNA: TGCGCCAGCAGCCAAGGAGGGGGGGCTAACAATCAGCCCCAGCATTTT. This encodes CASSQGGGANNQPQHF.

V usage is TRBV27 and J usage is TRBJ2-5; 8 nucleotides align to TRBD1. CDR1 MNHEY and CDR2 SMNVEV come from the germline V gene (reference sequence). This CDR3 region has 16 residues. After removal of 4 bases from V and 5 bases from J, the junction contained 12 bases not matched to a gene. For the CDR3, the DNA is TGTGCCAGCAGTTCTAACCGGGACAGGAGACAGGAGACCCAGTACTTC. Encoded protein: CASSSNRDRRQETQYF.

The chain combines TRBV6-5 with TRBJ1-2, with D possibly TRBD1 on 5 matching bases. The length of the CDR3 is 13 residues. From germline, CDR1 is MNHEY and CDR2 SVGAGI. Trimming cost V 2 bases and J 5 bases, with 9 bases left between them. The CDR3 here is CASSYRGPYGYTF. The CDR3 DNA sequence: TGTGCCAGCAGTTACAGGGGACCGTATGGCTACACCTTC.

The genes are TRBV5-1 and TRBJ2-5; 11 bases agree with TRBD2. The V and J ends lost 0 bases and 5 bases, in that order; junction bases with no gene match: 3. The CDR3 extends over 15 amino acids. Germline CDR1 SGHRS, CDR2 YFSETQ. The CDR3 spells CASSLVPSGRETQYF. As DNA, the CDR3 is TGCGCCAGCAGCTTGGTGCCTAGCGGGAGGGAGACCCAGTACTTC.

This chain uses TRBV18 with TRBJ2-7; 9 bases are a match to TRBD2. The V gene's germline CDR1 is KGHSH and CDR2 LQKENI. Germline trimming cut 3 bases from V and 2 bases from J; bases unmatched to any gene: 5. CDR3 size: 15 residues. Here the CDR3 DNA reads TGTGCCAGCTCACCTAGCGGGAGTGGGACCTACGAGCAGTACTTC. It specifies CASSPSGSGTYEQYF.

The V call is TRBV5-1, the J call TRBJ2-3; possible D gene TRBD2, 6 bases. The CDR3 covers 15 residues. Germline-derived CDR1 and CDR2 are SGHRS and YFSETQ. V lost 5 bases and J lost 3, with 16 bases in between. DNA of the CDR3: TGCGCCAGCAGTCCGCGGGACCCCAGGACAGATACGCAGTATTTT. Protein sequence: CASSPRDPRTDTQYF.

The chain recombines TRBV2 with TRBJ1-5; unclear D gene. V was trimmed by 5 bases and J by 3 bases, leaving 11 bases between them. The CDR3 extends over 14 amino acids. The germline CDR1 and CDR2 sequences are SNHLY and FYNNEI. CDR3 sequence reads: CASSPRDPNQPQHF. The CDR3 coding sequence is TGTGCCAGCAGTCCTCGGGATCCCAATCAGCCCCAGCATTTT. Full variable domain (missing parts from reference TRBV2 and TRBJ1-5): EPEVTQTPSHQVTQMGQEVILRCVPISNHLYFYWYRQILGQKVEFLVSFYNNEISEKSEIFDDQFSVERPDGSNFTLKIRSTKLEDSAMYFCASSPRDPNQPQHFGDGTRLSIL.

This clone was counted only a few times. This sequence joins TRBV11-3 and TRBJ2-1, with 7 positions matching TRBD1. Germline CDR1 reads SGHNT; CDR2 reads YENEEA. This CDR3 spans 13 amino acids. The V segment lost 5 bases and the J segment 4 bases; nucleotides outside the gene matches: 2. The CDR3 bases are TGTGCCAGCAGCCCGACAGGGTACAATGAGCAGTTCTTC. Translating gives CASSPTGYNEQFF.